This T cell receptor (beta chain) was identified during a study of siplizumab effects on memory and regulatory T cells. Study outcomes and limitations: In controls, 25% to 30% of mappable alloreactive CD4+ clones were Treg-derived on average, versus 68.8% with siplizumab. Tregs that proliferated in siplizumab cultures did not have their suppressive function confirmed.

Concerning this clone: Its antigen is unknown.

Per sample, 100,000 or so TCR templates underwent assay. Here immunoSEQ multiplex PCR was the method, and the copy in TCRdb shows in-frame clones only, minus some. The repertoire consists of around 99,000 clones, with just over 90% occurring once and the leading ten covering about 0.78%. Per the germline V gene, CDR1 is SGHRS and CDR2 is YFSETQ. V trimming: 7 bases; J trimming: 4 bases; junction bases outside the gene matches: 4. This CDR3 region has 13 residues. This TCR derives from a human donor in good health. This chain joins TRBV5-1 and TRBJ1-1, with 10 bases fitting TRBD1. Sequencing input: Tregs sorted from blood. CDR3 protein: CASGDRGTTEAFF. The DNA of the CDR3 is TGCGCCAGCGGGGACAGGGGCACCACTGAAGCTTTCTTT. Full variable domain (missing parts from reference TRBV5-1 and TRBJ1-1): KAGVTQTPRYLIKTRGQQVTLSCSPISGHRSVSWYQQTPGQGLQFLFEYFSETQRNKGNFPGRFSGRQFSNSRSEMNVSTLELGDSALYLCASGDRGTTEAFFGQGTRLTVV.